Presented here are 20 T cell receptor beta chains from one specimen sequenced in a study of control samples from healthy donors and cancer patients. The repertoire was sequenced with immunoSEQ multiplex PCR; TCRdb's copy has only in-frame clones and lacks some. The sample has roughly 30,000 clones; around 80% are singletons. The sample comprised PBMCs. The receptors derive from a man aged 55 to 70 with head and neck cancer.

V gene TRBV11-2 combines with J gene TRBJ1-5; a weak D match, TRBD1 (5 bases). Trimming took 0 bases from V and 7 from J, leaving 13 bases between them. The CDR3 extends over 15 amino acids. Germline CDR1 and CDR2: SGHAT and FQNNGV. CDR3 in amino acids: CASSLDLGRWQPQHF. In DNA form, the CDR3 reads TGTGCCAGCAGCTTAGATCTGGGACGATGGCAGCCCCAGCATTTT. Combining the CDR3 with reference TRBV11-2 and TRBJ1-5 gives the whole variable domain EAGVAQSPRYKIIEKRQSVAFWCNPISGHATLYWYQQILGQGPKLLIQFQNNGVVDDSQLPKDRFSAERLKGVDSTLKIQPAKLEDSAVYLCASSLDLGRWQPQHFGDGTRLSIL.

The chain is built from TRBV3-1 (or the pseudogene TRBV3-2) and TRBJ2-7, with TRBD2 identical over 11 bases. This CDR3 region has 13 residues. J lost 7 bases, V lost 4 bases, and 3 bases had no gene match. Germline loops: CDR1 LGHDT, CDR2 YNNKEL (reference sequence). CDR3 in DNA: TGTGCCAGCAGCCCGCGACTAGCGGGGGAGCAGTACTTC. It yields the protein CASSPRLAGEQYF.

This chain joins TRBV27 and TRBJ1-1; 8 positions agree with TRBD1. This CDR3 contains 15 residues. After removal of 9 bases from V and 3 bases from J, the junction contained 12 bases not matched to a gene. Germline CDR1 reads MNHEY; CDR2 reads SMNVEV (reference sequence). The CDR3 nucleotides are TGTGCCAGACCGGAGGACAGGGTGGAGGACACTGAAGCTTTCTTT. It is translated as CARPEDRVEDTEAFF.

This chain connects TRBV24-1 to TRBJ2-1; D is unclear. The V end was cut by 7 bases, the J end by 5 bases, with 8 bases between. CDR3 size: 12 residues. In germline, CDR1 is KGHDR, CDR2 SFDVKD. The CDR3 region is CATRGWDNEQFF. The CDR3 coding sequence is TGTGCCACCAGGGGGTGGGACAATGAGCAGTTCTTC.

The rearrangement links TRBV11-3 to TRBJ2-3; D unclear. V lost 5 bases and J lost 6, with 9 bases in between. Per germline, CDR1 SGHNT and CDR2 YENEEA. This CDR3 comprises 12 residues. The CDR3: CASSLHGDTQYF. The CDR3 DNA reads as TGTGCCAGCAGCCTCCATGGGGATACGCAGTATTTT.

The chain employs TRBV18 and TRBJ2-7; 8 nucleotides align to TRBD1. In germline, CDR1 is KGHSH, CDR2 LQKENI. V dropped 10 bases and J dropped 4; count of bases not matched to a gene: 9. This CDR3 is built from 13 residues. CDR3 nucleotide sequence: TGTGCCACGGCCGGGACAGGCGGGTACGAGCAGTACTTC. This sequence encodes CATAGTGGYEQYF.

The V gene is TRBV12-5, the J gene TRBJ2-3; the match to TRBD1 covers 7 bases. The CDR3 sequence is 13 residues long. J was trimmed by 6 bases and V by 5 bases; bases with no gene match: 5. Germline V gene sequence: CDR1 LGHNT, CDR2 FRNRAP. DNA of the CDR3: TGTGCTAGTGGTACGGGACAGAGGGATACGCAGTATTTT. This translates into CASGTGQRDTQYF.

The V call is TRBV9, the J call TRBJ2-1, with D perhaps matching TRBD2 (6 bases). Germline V lookup: CDR1 SGDLS, CDR2 YYNGEE. CDR3 size: 16 residues. The V end was cut by 2 bases, the J end by 5 bases, with 17 bases between. CDR3 region: CASSVTPGRGDNEQFF. CDR3 sequence (DNA): TGTGCCAGCAGCGTCACCCCCGGGAGAGGGGACAATGAGCAGTTCTTC.

The count of this clone is one. The rearrangement links TRBV28 to TRBJ2-7; possible D gene TRBD2, 5 bases. Deletions cut 7 bases from V and 6 bases from J, with 10 bases between. The CDR3 extends over 11 amino acids. Germline V lookup: CDR1 MDHEN, CDR2 SYDVKM. For the CDR3, the DNA is TGTGCCAGCACGAGCGGATGCGAGCAGTACTTC. It translates to CASTSGCEQYF.

The chain is built from TRBV16 and TRBJ2-3; TRBD1 matches 7 bases. The junction had 10 bases not matched to a gene; V was cut back by 2 bases and J by 5 bases. The CDR3 runs to 16 residues. Germline V gives CDR1 KGHSY, CDR2 FQNENV. The CDR3 loop is CASSQATGRTEDTQYF. The CDR3 DNA follows: TGTGCCAGCAGCCAAGCGACAGGGCGTACCGAAGATACGCAGTATTTT. The full variable domain, its missing parts supplied by reference TRBV16 and TRBJ2-3, is GEEVAQTPKHLVRGEGQKAKLYCAPIKGHSYVFWYQQVLKNEFKFLISFQNENVFDETGMPKERFSAKCLPNSPCSLEIQATKLEDSAVYFCASSQATGRTEDTQYFGPGTRLTVL.

The rearrangement links TRBV28 to TRBJ2-7, with D perhaps assigned TRBD1 or TRBD2 (5 bases each). In germline, CDR1 is MDHEN, CDR2 SYDVKM. This CDR3 is 14 amino acids long. V was pared by 6 bases and J by 7 bases, with 19 bases between. CDR3 residues: CASSPGPAFWEQYF. CDR3 nucleotide sequence: TGTGCCAGCAGCCCGGGACCAGCCTTTTGGGAGCAGTACTTC. Full variable domain (rest looked up from reference TRBV28 and TRBJ2-7): DVKVTQSSRYLVKRTGEKVFLECVQDMDHENMFWYRQDPGLGLRLIYFSYDVKMKEKGDIPEGYSVSREKKERFSLILESASTNQTSMYLCASSPGPAFWEQYFGPGTRLTVT.

This clone was recorded a few times. The J gene is TRBJ1-4, the V gene TRBV6-5; 7 bases match TRBD1. The CDR3 runs to 15 residues. CDR1 is MNHEY and CDR2 is SVGAGI in the germline V gene. Germline trimming cut 5 bases from V and 5 bases from J; bases unmatched to any gene: 8. The CDR3 sequence is CASSRRDSRNEKLFF. The CDR3 region has the DNA TGTGCCAGCAGTCGTCGGGACAGTAGAAATGAAAAACTGTTTTTT.

The chain carries TRBV4-2 and TRBJ2-5; no reliable D call. The CDR3 runs to 14 residues. From germline, CDR1 is LGHNA and CDR2 YNFKEQ. V was trimmed by 0 bases and J by 3 bases, leaving 8 bases between them. The CDR3 protein is CASSQDRKKETQYF. CDR3 DNA sequence: TGTGCCAGCAGCCAAGATCGGAAAAAAGAGACCCAGTACTTC.

This clone has just a few counts. Germline and junction disagree at one end, which may indicate a read error. The J gene is TRBJ2-7, the V gene TRBV7-9; TRBD2 matches at 9 bases. This CDR3 has 13 amino acids. Germline V gives CDR1 SEHNR, CDR2 FQNEAQ (reference sequence). This CDR3 reads CASSIAGAHEQYF. CDR3 in DNA: TGTGCCAGCAGCATAGCGGGAGCCCACGAGCAGTACTTC.

The chain is built from TRBV5-4 and TRBJ2-7, with 15 bases that match TRBD2. The CDR3 is 16 residues long. V was clipped by 3 bases and J by 1 base; unmatched bases: 2. Germline values: CDR1 SGHNT, CDR2 YYREEE (reference sequence). The CDR3: CASSWGLAGGSYEQYF. The DNA for the CDR3 is TGTGCCAGCAGCTGGGGACTAGCGGGAGGTTCCTACGAGCAGTACTTC.

V and J are TRBV28 and TRBJ2-3, with TRBD1 matching over 9 bases. The trim removed 6 bases at V and 0 bases at J, leaving 10 bases unmatched. The CDR3 contains 17 residues. Germline V gene data show CDR1 as MDHEN and CDR2 as SYDVKM. CDR3 sequence (DNA): TGTGCCAGCAGAGACCAACCGGGACAGGGCAGCACAGATACGCAGTATTTT. It is translated as CASRDQPGQGSTDTQYF.

This clone has only a few counts. The chain uses TRBV11-2 and TRBJ1-6; D ambiguous. From germline, CDR1 is SGHAT and CDR2 FQNNGV. V lost 5 bases to trimming and J lost 4 bases, with 3 bases between them. This CDR3 is built from 12 residues. For the CDR3, the DNA is TGTGCCAGCAGCCTATATAATTCACCCCTCCACTTT. Its translation: CASSLYNSPLHF.

The rearrangement links TRBV5-4 to TRBJ2-3; 10 bases are a match to TRBD2. This CDR3 is built from 16 residues. V lost 4 bases to trimming and J lost 3 bases; unmatched junction nucleotides: 8. The germline V gene encodes CDR1 SGHNT and CDR2 YYREEE (reference sequence). CDR3 amino acids: CASSKYTSGKTDTQYF. The CDR3 DNA sequence: TGTGCCAGCAGCAAATATACTAGCGGGAAGACAGATACGCAGTATTTT.

This chain uses TRBV11-2 with TRBJ1-1; no definite D call. The CDR3 sequence is 14 residues long. The germline V gene has CDR1 SGHAT and CDR2 FQNNGV. The germline V and J ends were trimmed by 2 bases and 1 base, with 8 bases remaining between them. The CDR3 region is CASSLKSPNTEAFF. Here the CDR3 DNA reads TGTGCCAGCAGCTTAAAATCGCCGAACACTGAAGCTTTCTTT. The full variable domain, in which reference TRBV11-2 and TRBJ1-1 provide the parts outside the CDR3, is EAGVAQSPRYKIIEKRQSVAFWCNPISGHATLYWYQQILGQGPKLLIQFQNNGVVDDSQLPKDRFSAERLKGVDSTLKIQPAKLEDSAVYLCASSLKSPNTEAFFGQGTRLTVV.

This clone was seen once. The rearrangement links TRBV10-3 to TRBJ2-7; the match to TRBD2 covers 12 bases. Germline lookup yields CDR1 ENHRY and CDR2 SYGVKD. This CDR3 region has 16 residues. V gave up 2 bases and J gave up 0 bases; unmatched junction bases: 2. Here the CDR3 DNA reads TGTGCCATCAGTGAGCCTAGCGGGAGGGCCTCCTACGAGCAGTACTTC. The encoded protein is CAISEPSGRASYEQYF.